The clone carrying this T cell receptor beta chain was seen once. The antigen remains undetermined. Individuals who donated were healthy Caucasians from Russia aged roughly 6 to 100. This sample was taken from a study of blood T cells in healthy people across ages. Study-wide findings and caveats: Comparison with aged donors showed that long-lived donors had more naive CD4+ cells and higher diversity. Conclusively comparing naive with antigen-experienced cells was impossible with unsorted PBMCs.

Germline V CDR1 and CDR2: MNHEY, SVGEGT. The V and J ends lost 1 base and 4 bases respectively, with 13 bases between them. The CDR3 consists of 16 residues. Alongside a J-beta primer mix, a sample-barcoded 5' primer served in a second PCR lasting roughly 6 to 11 cycles. A template-switch adaptor containing 12 random nucleotides labeled each cDNA molecule. A single record per CDR3 protein comes from TCRdb applying MiXCR to the 5' RACE reads. The data show more than 1,400,000 distinct CDR3 sequences, approximately 40% seen once. This rearrangement joins TRBV6-2 or TRBV6-3 to TRBJ2-2; D possibly corresponds to TRBD2 (5 bases). The source of this sequence is a woman aged 18-30 years in good health. Sequencing was carried out using blood. CDR3 protein: CASSYLTKTITGELFF. Here the CDR3 DNA reads TGTGCCAGCAGTTACTTGACTAAGACCATCACCGGGGAGCTGTTTTTT.